The TCR beta chain described here comes from a study of CD8+ T cells in alopecia areata. Treatment of the sample: oral pan-JAK inhibitor, 5-10 mg twice daily. Germline assignment: CDR1 LGHNA and CDR2 YNFKEQ. J lost 3 bases, V lost 0 bases, and 5 bases had no gene match. CDR3 size: 15 residues. Extracted from the samples, RNA was reverse transcribed into cDNA to serve as the sequencing template. The data were produced by immunoSEQ multiplex PCR, yet TCRdb's version contains in-frame clones alone and is incomplete. The sample carries 150,000 to 200,000 clones, 58% recorded once. Only a few counts were recorded for this clone.

The material sequenced was CD4+ T cells sorted from blood, taken at week 24, from a patient treated with tofacitinib. This sequence originates from a human donor with alopecia areata. The genes are TRBV4-2 and TRBJ2-7; 7 bases are a match to TRBD1. DNA for the CDR3: TGTGCCAGCAGCCAAGATGGACAGGCTTTCTACGAGCAGTACTTC. This sequence encodes CASSQDGQAFYEQYF.